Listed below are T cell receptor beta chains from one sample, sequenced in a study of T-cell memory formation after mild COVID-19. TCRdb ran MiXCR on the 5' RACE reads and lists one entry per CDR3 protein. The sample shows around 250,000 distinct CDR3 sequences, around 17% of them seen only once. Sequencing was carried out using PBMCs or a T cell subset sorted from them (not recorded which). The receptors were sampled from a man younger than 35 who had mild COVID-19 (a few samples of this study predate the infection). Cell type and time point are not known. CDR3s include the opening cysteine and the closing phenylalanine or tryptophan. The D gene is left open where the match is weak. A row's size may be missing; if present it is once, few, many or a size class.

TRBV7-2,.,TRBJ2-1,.,TGTGCCAGCAGCTTGGGGGGGGCCACCTCCAATGAGCAGTTCTTC,CASSLGGATSNEQFF
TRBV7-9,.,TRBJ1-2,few,TGTGCCAGCAGCTTAGCGAATGGCTACACCTTC,CASSLANGYTF
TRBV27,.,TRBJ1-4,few,TGTGCCAGCAGCCCTAGGGGGGGCACGGCAACTAATGAAAAACTGTTTTTT,CASSPRGGTATNEKLFF
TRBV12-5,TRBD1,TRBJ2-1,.,TGTGCTAGTGGTTTGGTACAGCCACGCAGGGGGCGTGTAGTTGGTTTGTACAATGAGCAGTTCTTC,CASGLVQPRRGRVVGLYNEQFF
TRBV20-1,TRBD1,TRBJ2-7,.,TGCAGTGCTGGAAACCGGGACAGGGGGACCTACGAGCAGTACTTC,CSAGNRDRGTYEQYF
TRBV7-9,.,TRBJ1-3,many,TGTGCCAGCAGCTTTACCGGTTCTGGAAACACCATATATTTT,CASSFTGSGNTIYF
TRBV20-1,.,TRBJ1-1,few,TGCAGTGCTAGAATGGGAGCAGAGGCTGAAGCTTTCTTT,CSARMGAEAEAFF
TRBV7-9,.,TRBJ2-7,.,TGTGCCAGCAGCTTAGCAGTCCAATACGAGCAGTACTTC,CASSLAVQYEQYF
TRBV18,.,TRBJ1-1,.,TGTGCCAGCTCAAGACAGGAGAACACTGAAGCTTTCTTT,CASSRQENTEAFF
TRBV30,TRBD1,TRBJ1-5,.,TGTGCCTGGAGGGGGACAGGGAGCAATCAGCCCCAGCATTTT,CAWRGTGSNQPQHF
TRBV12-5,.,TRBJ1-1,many,TGTGCTAGTGGTCCCCGGAGGTACACTGAAGCTTTCTTT,CASGPRRYTEAFF
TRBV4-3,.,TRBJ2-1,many,TGCGCCAGCAGCCAGACCCCGCAGGGTACCTACAATGAGCAGTTCTTC,CASSQTPQGTYNEQFF
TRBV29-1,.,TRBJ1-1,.,TGCAGCGTTGAACGTACGAGGCCAAACACTGAAGCTTTCTTT,CSVERTRPNTEAFF
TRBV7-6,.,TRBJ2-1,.,TGTGCCAGCAGCCCCGTCCAGCCACATGAGCAGTTCTTC,CASSPVQPHEQFF
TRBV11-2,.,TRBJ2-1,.,TGTGCCAGCGCCCCGGGGAAAGAAAGCTCCTACAATGAGCAGTTCTTC,CASAPGKESSYNEQFF
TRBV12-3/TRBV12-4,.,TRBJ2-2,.,TGTGCCAGCAGCTTAGCGTGGGGGGGGCACACCGGGGAGCTGTTTTTT,CASSLAWGGHTGELFF
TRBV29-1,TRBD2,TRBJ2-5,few,TGCAGCGTTGAACAGCGGGGGGACCCGCAAGAGACCCAGTACTTC,CSVEQRGDPQETQYF
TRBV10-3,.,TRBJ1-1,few,TGTGCCATCGGAGGCGTGAACACTGAAGCTTTCTTT,CAIGGVNTEAFF
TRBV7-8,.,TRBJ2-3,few,TGTGCCAGCAGCTCAGGGGATCGAGATACGCAGTATTTT,CASSSGDRDTQYF
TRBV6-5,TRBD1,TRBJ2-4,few,TGTGCCAGCAGTACGACAGGGGGAGACCAAAACATTCAGTACTTC,CASSTTGGDQNIQYF
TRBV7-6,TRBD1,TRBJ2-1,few,TGTGCCAGCAGCACCCACAGGGGAACCTCCTACAATGAGCAGTTCTTC,CASSTHRGTSYNEQFF
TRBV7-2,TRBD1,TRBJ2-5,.,TGTGCCAGCAGCCTAGGTTGGCCCGACAGGGTGAGGGAGACCCAGTACTTC,CASSLGWPDRVRETQYF
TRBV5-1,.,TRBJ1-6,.,TGCGCCAGCAGCTTGGGGGCTCCTTGGGGTTCACCCCTCCACTTT,CASSLGAPWGSPLHF
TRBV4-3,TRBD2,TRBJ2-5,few,TGCGCCAGCAGCCGCGGGACTAGCGGGGGTCAGGCGACCCAGTACTTC,CASSRGTSGGQATQYF
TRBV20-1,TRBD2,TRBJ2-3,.,TGCAGTGCTAGAGACAGTAGGGGACTAGCATTTGATACGCAGTATTTT,CSARDSRGLAFDTQYF
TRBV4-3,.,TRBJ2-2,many,TGCGCCAGCAGCCTAAGGACGGCCATCAACACCGGGGAGCTGTTTTTT,CASSLRTAINTGELFF
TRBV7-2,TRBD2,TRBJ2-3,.,TGTGCCAGCAGCCCGACTAGCGGACCTAGCACAGATACGCAGTATTTT,CASSPTSGPSTDTQYF
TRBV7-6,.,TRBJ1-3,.,TGTGCCAGCAGCTTAGCAGGAGGGGCCGGGTACACCATATATTTT,CASSLAGGAGYTIYF
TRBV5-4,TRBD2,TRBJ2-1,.,TGTGCCAGCAGCTTGGGACTGGTAGCGGGGGGACCCTACAATGAGCAGTTCTTC,CASSLGLVAGGPYNEQFF
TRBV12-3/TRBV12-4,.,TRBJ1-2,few,TGTGCCAGCAGTCCGCACCCGCCCCTTTTCGGCTACACCTTC,CASSPHPPLFGYTF
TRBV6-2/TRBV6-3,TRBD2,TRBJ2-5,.,TGTGCCAGTCAACCCGGGACTAGCGGTTCGTGGGAGACCCAGTACTTC,CASQPGTSGSWETQYF
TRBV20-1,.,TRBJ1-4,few,TGCAGTGCCATCCGGGGCGCAACTAATGAAAAACTGTTTTTT,CSAIRGATNEKLFF
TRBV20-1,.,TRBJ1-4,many,TGCAGTGCTACAGGGGCAACTAATGAAAAACTGTTTTTT,CSATGATNEKLFF
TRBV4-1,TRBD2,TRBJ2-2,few,TGCGCCAGCAGCCAGTTGACTAGCGGGTTCCCTTACACCGGGGAGCTGTTTTTT,CASSQLTSGFPYTGELFF
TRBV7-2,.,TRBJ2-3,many,TGTGCCAGCAGCTTAGGAGGTCTCCGCACAGATACGCAGTATTTT,CASSLGGLRTDTQYF
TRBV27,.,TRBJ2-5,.,TGTGCCAGCAGTCTGAAGGACAGTCAAGAGACCCAGTACTTC,CASSLKDSQETQYF
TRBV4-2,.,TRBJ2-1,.,TGTGCCAGCAGCCAAGATGCCCCTGTTGCGTTTCATTTAAATGAGCAGTTCTTC,CASSQDAPVAFHLNEQFF
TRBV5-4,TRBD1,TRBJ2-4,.,TGTGCCAGCAGCATTGGACAGGGGCGAGGCAAAAACATTCAGTACTTC,CASSIGQGRGKNIQYF
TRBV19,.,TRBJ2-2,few,TGTGCCAGTAGTATAGTACAGGGAGGCGCCGGGGAGCTGTTTTTT,CASSIVQGGAGELFF
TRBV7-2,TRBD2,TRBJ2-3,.,TGTGCCAGCACCCCCAGGGGCGGGGGGGCCTTGGTCACAGATACGCAGTATTTT,CASTPRGGGALVTDTQYF
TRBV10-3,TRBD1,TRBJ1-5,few,TGTGCCATCAGTGAAGGGACAGGGATAAATCAGCCCCAGCATTTT,CAISEGTGINQPQHF
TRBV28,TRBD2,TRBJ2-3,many,TGTGCCAGCAGTCCACCATCTAGCGGGGGAACAGATACGCAGTATTTT,CASSPPSSGGTDTQYF
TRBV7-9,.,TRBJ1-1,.,TGTGCCAGCAGCTTCCCCTTCGTAGGGATGAACACTGAAGCTTTCTTT,CASSFPFVGMNTEAFF
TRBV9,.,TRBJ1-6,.,TGTGCCAGCAGCGTTCTTATTAGGAATTCACCCCTCCACTTT,CASSVLIRNSPLHF
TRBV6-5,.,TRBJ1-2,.,TGTGCCAGCAGGGGATACAGGTCATCCCGCTATGGCTACACCTTC,CASRGYRSSRYGYTF
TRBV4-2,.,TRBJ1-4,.,TGTGCCAGCAACGGGGGACAATGGAGGGAAAAACTGTTTTTT,CASNGGQWREKLFF
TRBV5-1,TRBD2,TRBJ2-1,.,TGCGCCAGCGGGGAGGCGGGACTAGTGAAGAATGAGCAGTTCTTC,CASGEAGLVKNEQFF
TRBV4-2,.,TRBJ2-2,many,TGTGCCAGCAGCCAGGTTTCGGCCGGGGAGCTGTTTTTT,CASSQVSAGELFF
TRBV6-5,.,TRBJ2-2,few,TGTGCCAGCAGAACGGTCTCTCGGGAGCTGTTTTTT,CASRTVSRELFF
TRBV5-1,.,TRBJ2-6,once,TGCGCCAGCAGCTTGGATGTTGGGGCCAACGTCCTGACTTTC,CASSLDVGANVLTF
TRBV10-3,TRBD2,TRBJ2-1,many,TGTGCCATCAGTGATGGCGGGGGGGGCAATGAGCAGTTCTTC,CAISDGGGGNEQFF